The 22 T cell receptor beta chains below were found in one sample sequenced in a study of T cell repertoires in cytomegalovirus infection. TCRdb called the reads again in MiXCR, with one record for every CDR3 protein. This table holds 60,000 to 75,000 distinct CDR3 sequences, about 4.2% found once. Sequencing used PBMCs. The receptors were sampled from a human donor in good health (CMV status not recorded). Some clones in this sample may be carry-over from other donors' samples.

At least ten counts were recorded for this clonotype. The CDR3: CASSLGPSQETQYF. The DNA of the CDR3 is TGTGCCAGCAGCTTAGGTCCGTCCCAAGAGACCCAGTACTTC. The chain joins TRBV7-2 to TRBJ2-5, with D unresolved. CDR1 and CDR2 (germline): SGHTA, FQGNSA. V lost 1 base to trimming and J lost 1 base, with 7 bases between them. This CDR3 has 14 residues.

This clonotype was picked up many times. The CDR3 nucleotides are TGTGCCAGTTGTACAGGGGTCACTGAAGCTTTCTTT. Translating gives CASCTGVTEAFF. V and J are TRBV6-2 or TRBV6-3 and TRBJ1-1, with TRBD1 matching 7 bases. Trimming took 9 bases from V and 4 from J; bases not matched to a gene: 5. This CDR3 contains 12 residues. Germline CDR1 and CDR2: MNHEY and SVGEGT.

This clonotype was counted at least ten times. The chain combines TRBV7-6 with TRBJ2-7; D possibly corresponds to TRBD1 (5 bases). V was pared by 2 bases and J by 3 bases, with 11 bases between. Germline lookup yields CDR1 SGHVS and CDR2 FNYEAQ. This CDR3 spans 14 amino acids. As DNA, the CDR3 is TGTGCCAGCAGCTTACAATCCCAGGGCTACGAGCAGTACTTC. It is translated as CASSLQSQGYEQYF.

This clonotype was counted ten times or more. The genes are TRBV14 and TRBJ2-7; 8 bases align to TRBD2. V gave up 4 bases and J gave up 2 bases; unmatched junction bases: 4. This CDR3 has 14 amino acids. CDR1 and CDR2 from the germline V gene are SGHDN and FVKESK. The CDR3 DNA sequence: TGTGCCAGCAGCCTATTAGCGGGACCCTACGAGCAGTACTTC. Amino acid sequence: CASSLLAGPYEQYF.

This clonotype was observed at least ten times. The chain has TRBV7-2 and TRBJ1-2; D ambiguous. Trimming left V 5 bases short and J 6 bases short, with 19 bases between. CDR1 and CDR2 from the germline V gene are SGHTA and FQGNSA. This CDR3 comprises 15 residues. For the CDR3, the DNA is TGTGCCAGCAGCGCCAGGATGCAAATCGGACATGGCTACACCTTC. Protein: CASSARMQIGHGYTF.

Many counts were recorded for this clonotype. This chain uses TRBV11-3 with TRBJ2-1; D remains ambiguous. Germline CDR1 SGHNT, CDR2 YENEEA. The CDR3 is 15 amino acids. V lost 1 base, J lost 2 bases, and 9 bases lay in between. This CDR3 reads CASSLVVRTYNEQFF. The CDR3, as DNA: TGTGCCAGCAGCTTAGTAGTCAGAACCTACAATGAGCAGTTCTTC.

This clonotype was counted many times. The CDR3 DNA reads TGTGCCAGCAGATCAGGGATTCCCACTGAAGCTTTCTTT. This encodes CASRSGIPTEAFF. The rearrangement uses TRBV7-2 and TRBJ1-1, with D perhaps matching TRBD1 (5 bases). V lost 6 bases to trimming and J lost 4 bases, with 12 bases between them. The CDR3 is 13 amino acids. Germline CDR1 reads SGHTA; CDR2 reads FQGNSA.

This clonotype was observed at least ten times. The chain employs TRBV7-2 and TRBJ2-1, with 10 nucleotides matching TRBD2. Trimming removed 5 bases from V and 8 bases from J; junction bases left unmatched: 9. This CDR3 region has 15 residues. Germline V gene sequence: CDR1 SGHTA, CDR2 FQGNSA. CDR3 sequence (DNA): TGTGCCAGCAGCACCCCTAGCGGGGGTCGGTATGAGCAGTTCTTC. Residues: CASSTPSGGRYEQFF.

This clonotype was counted ten times or more. CDR3 loop: CASKRAGLYEQYF. The CDR3 nucleotides are TGTGCCAGCAAGCGTGCGGGGCTCTACGAGCAGTACTTC. The chain has TRBV28 and TRBJ2-7, with D possibly TRBD2 on 6 matching bases. The V and J ends lost 7 bases and 3 bases respectively, with 13 bases between them. The CDR3 extends over 13 amino acids. From germline, CDR1 is MDHEN and CDR2 SYDVKM.

This clonotype occurred many times. The V call is TRBV5-1, the J call TRBJ2-1, with unresolved D. CDR1 SGHRS and CDR2 YFSETQ come from the germline V gene. V was pared by 4 bases and J by 8 bases, with 7 bases between. The CDR3 consists of 11 residues. The CDR3 coding sequence is TGCGCCAGCAGCGCCCGGGATGAGCAGTTCTTC. Encoded protein: CASSARDEQFF. The full variable domain, in which reference TRBV5-1 and TRBJ2-1 provide the parts outside the CDR3, is KAGVTQTPRYLIKTRGQQVTLSCSPISGHRSVSWYQQTPGQGLQFLFEYFSETQRNKGNFPGRFSGRQFSNSRSEMNVSTLELGDSALYLCASSARDEQFFGPGTRLTVL.

This clonotype appeared many times. The rearrangement links TRBV7-6 to TRBJ2-2; TRBD2 might be the D (7 bases). V gave up 7 bases and J gave up 1 base, with 22 bases separating them. Germline V gene sequence: CDR1 SGHVS, CDR2 FNYEAQ. The CDR3 loop spans 18 amino acids. The DNA for the CDR3 is TGTGCCAGCACCGTGGAAATTGGGGGGGGCGGGAACACCGGGGAGCTGTTTTTT. This gives the protein CASTVEIGGGGNTGELFF.

This clonotype was seen repeatedly, ten times or more. This rearrangement joins TRBV6-2 or TRBV6-3 to TRBJ2-2; D gene uncertain. Germline V gene sequence: CDR1 MNHEY, CDR2 SVGEGT. V was pared by 6 bases and J by 5 bases, with 13 bases between. The CDR3 extends over 14 amino acids. CDR3 region: CASRPPARTGELFF. For the CDR3, the DNA is TGTGCCAGCAGACCTCCCGCTAGAACCGGGGAGCTGTTTTTT.

The sample holds many counts of this clonotype. V and J are TRBV7-2 and TRBJ1-6, with 9 positions matching TRBD1. CDR1 and CDR2 (germline): SGHTA, FQGNSA. CDR3 length: 15 residues. With 5 bases clipped from V and 9 bases from J, the junction kept 8 bases outside the gene matches. This CDR3 reads CASSDTGGAVSPLHF. The CDR3 region has the DNA TGTGCCAGCAGCGATACAGGGGGCGCGGTTTCACCCCTCCACTTT.

This clonotype was seen ten or more times. V usage is TRBV7-2 and J usage is TRBJ2-1; D gene unclear. The CDR3 runs 13 residues. The V and J ends lost 5 bases and 9 bases respectively, with 14 bases between them. Germline CDR1 is SGHTA and CDR2 is FQGNSA. CDR3 coding DNA: TGTGCCAGCAGCGTGACTCCTGGCAGTGAGCAGTTCTTC. Translation: CASSVTPGSEQFF.

The chain employs TRBV5-1 and TRBJ2-1; D may match TRBD1 or TRBD2 (5 bases each). Germline-derived CDR1 and CDR2 are SGHRS and YFSETQ. Trimming stripped 1 base from V and 5 bases from J, with 13 bases between. The CDR3 totals 15 residues. CDR3 amino acids: CASSLRGDPDNEQFF. The DNA of the CDR3 is TGCGCCAGCAGCTTGAGAGGGGATCCGGACAATGAGCAGTTCTTC.

This chain links TRBV7-8 with TRBJ1-5; D unresolved. This CDR3 has 14 residues. V shed 1 base and J shed 7 bases, with 11 bases lying between them. Germline V gene sequence: CDR1 SGHVS, CDR2 FQNEAQ. The CDR3 DNA sequence: TGTGCCAGCAGCTTAGAAATGGGAAGGCAGCCCCAGCATTTT. Amino acid sequence: CASSLEMGRQPQHF.

The table lists this clonotype with many counts. This rearrangement joins TRBV7-8 to TRBJ2-7; weak D call: TRBD2 (6 bases). From germline, CDR1 is SGHVS and CDR2 FQNEAQ. The CDR3 has 15 residues. V was pared by 2 bases and J by 3 bases, with 14 bases between. The CDR3 region has the DNA TGTGCCAGCAGCTTAAGCGCGGGGATAGACTACGAGCAGTACTTC. Translating it yields CASSLSAGIDYEQYF.

This clonotype was detected a few times. The chain has TRBV29-1 and TRBJ2-2, with a possible D match to TRBD2 (6 bases). V was cut by 7 bases and J by 1 base, with 7 bases left in between. CDR3 length equals 12 residues. Germline CDR1 reads SQVTM; CDR2 reads ANQGSEA. The CDR3 coding sequence is TGCAGCGGGAGGGGGAACACCGGGGAGCTGTTTTTT. Translating gives CSGRGNTGELFF.

This clonotype appeared many times. The genes are TRBV12-3 or TRBV12-4 and TRBJ2-7; possibly TRBD1 for D (5 bases). Trimming shortened V by 5 bases and J by 2 bases, and 13 bases separated the two germline ends. This CDR3 has 14 residues. The CDR3: CASSPQGDTYEQYF. CDR3 nucleotide sequence: TGTGCCAGCAGTCCGCAGGGTGACACCTACGAGCAGTACTTC.

This clonotype was seen many times. J is TRBJ2-3 and V is TRBV20-1; D remains unclear. The germline V and J ends were trimmed by 5 bases and 0 bases, with 9 bases remaining between them. This CDR3 has 13 amino acids. The V gene's germline CDR1 is DFQATT and CDR2 SNEGSKA (reference sequence). This CDR3 reads CSAHMDSTDTQYF. CDR3 in DNA: TGCAGTGCTCATATGGACAGCACAGATACGCAGTATTTT.

This clonotype was detected many times. This chain joins TRBV7-8 and TRBJ2-1; D is perhaps TRBD1 or TRBD2 (5 bases each). The CDR3 sequence is 16 residues long. V shed 5 bases and J shed 5 bases, with 19 bases lying between them. Germline CDR1 SGHVS, CDR2 FQNEAQ. The CDR3 DNA follows: TGTGCCAGCAGCCCCCCCGGCCGGGACCTTCACAATGAGCAGTTCTTC. Its translation is CASSPPGRDLHNEQFF.

Ten or more counts support this clonotype. V is TRBV7-2 and J is TRBJ2-1; D tentatively reads TRBD1 or TRBD2 (5 bases each). The CDR3 contains 13 residues. The germline CDR1 and CDR2 sequences are SGHTA and FQGNSA. Trimming took 2 bases from V and 5 from J, leaving 7 bases between them. In nucleotides, the CDR3 is TGTGCCAGCAGCTTATGGGGGAACAATGAGCAGTTCTTC. It specifies CASSLWGNNEQFF. The full variable domain, completed using reference TRBV7-2 and TRBJ2-1, is GAGVSQSPSNKVTEKGKDVELRCDPISGHTALYWYRQSLGQGLEFLIYFQGNSAPDKSGLPSDRFSAERTGGSVSTLTIQRTQQEDSAVYLCASSLWGNNEQFFGPGTRLTVL.